Following are 25 T cell receptor beta chains from one sample sequenced in a study of OX40 agonist ivuxolimab in advanced cancers. Libraries were prepared by immunoSEQ multiplex PCR; TCRdb keeps only in-frame clonotypes and omits some of them. The sample consists of 65,000 or so clones, 75% to 90% of them appearing once. Sequenced material: CD4+ or CD8+ T cells sorted from blood, taken in a trial of the OX40 agonist ivuxolimab. Receptor source: an adult with an advanced solid tumor such as melanoma, head and neck, liver or kidney cancer.

J is TRBJ1-2 and V is TRBV5-1; no firm D call. CDR3 length: 12 residues. Germline V gene sequence: CDR1 SGHRS, CDR2 YFSETQ. Trimming removed 2 bases at V and 4 bases at J, with 6 bases between. The CDR3 nucleotides are TGCGCCAGCAGCTTTGAGGGCTATGGCTACACCTTC. Its translation is CASSFEGYGYTF.

The rearrangement joins TRBV4-2 to TRBJ1-2; 9 bases fit TRBD1. Germline CDR1 LGHNA, CDR2 YNFKEQ. The CDR3 has 14 residues. The trim removed 2 bases at V and 7 bases at J, leaving 5 bases unmatched. CDR3 region: CASSQPGQGGGYTF. The CDR3 DNA reads as TGTGCCAGCAGCCAACCGGGACAGGGTGGTGGCTACACCTTC.

This chain connects TRBV30 to TRBJ2-4; the D gene is possibly TRBD1 (6 bases). This CDR3 is 12 amino acids long. Germline V gene lookup returns CDR1 GTSNPN and CDR2 SVGIG (reference sequence). V lost 2 bases to trimming and J lost 8 bases, with 10 bases between them. The CDR3 DNA reads TGTGCCTGGAGTAATTCAGGGGACATTCAGTACTTC. This translates into CAWSNSGDIQYF.

This chain links TRBV11-2 with TRBJ1-1; 10 nucleotides align to TRBD1. Trimming took 4 bases from V and 5 from J; bases not matched to a gene: 7. The CDR3 is made up of 15 amino acids. CDR1 and CDR2 from the germline V gene are SGHAT and FQNNGV. CDR3 sequence reads: CASSSRQGAMTEAFF. The CDR3 DNA follows: TGTGCCAGCAGCTCCAGACAGGGGGCAATGACTGAAGCTTTCTTT.

The chain uses TRBV11-3 and TRBJ2-7; possibly TRBD1 or TRBD2 for D (5 bases each). This CDR3 is 14 amino acids long. Per the germline V gene, CDR1 is SGHNT and CDR2 is YENEEA. V shed 5 bases and J shed 5 bases, with 16 bases lying between them. CDR3 protein: CASSPGTRRDEQYF. The DNA of the CDR3 is TGTGCCAGCAGCCCCGGGACCCGACGTGACGAGCAGTACTTC.

This clone came up once. The genes are TRBV7-9 and TRBJ2-5, with D perhaps matching TRBD1 (7 bases). From germline, CDR1 is SEHNR and CDR2 FQNEAQ (reference sequence). The CDR3 runs 16 residues. Trimming took off 5 bases at V and 0 bases at J, with 16 bases between the two ends. This CDR3 reads CASSPLSGGYQETQYF. The CDR3 DNA reads TGTGCCAGCAGCCCTCTGTCAGGGGGGTACCAAGAGACCCAGTACTTC.

Ten or more counts support this clone. This rearrangement joins TRBV19 to TRBJ1-6; D is ambiguous. The germline V gene encodes CDR1 LNHDA and CDR2 SQIVND (reference sequence). The CDR3 spans 14 residues. V was trimmed by 6 bases and J by 7 bases, leaving 13 bases between them. The CDR3 protein is CASRARQDNSPLHF. CDR3 nucleotides: TGTGCCAGTAGGGCGCGGCAGGACAATTCACCCCTCCACTTT. Combining the CDR3 with reference TRBV19 and TRBJ1-6 gives the whole variable domain DGGITQSPKYLFRKEGQNVTLSCEQNLNHDAMYWYRQDPGQGLRLIYYSQIVNDFQKGDIAEGYSVSREKKESFPLTVTSAQKNPTAFYLCASRARQDNSPLHFGNGTRLTVT.

By share, this clone counts as medium-sized (0.01 to 0.1%). The V and J genes are TRBV4-2 and TRBJ1-5; TRBD1 might be the D (5 bases). This CDR3 spans 14 amino acids. CDR1 and CDR2 from the germline V gene are LGHNA and YNFKEQ. The V end lost 0 bases, the J end lost 6 bases, and 9 bases lay between the germline ends. CDR3 nucleotides: TGTGCCAGCAGCCAAGATACAGGCTTTCAGCCCCAGCATTTT. This sequence encodes CASSQDTGFQPQHF.

The CDR3 protein is CASSTFSRVRSGANVLTF. CDR3 bases: TGTGCCAGCAGTACCTTTTCCAGGGTTCGCTCTGGGGCCAACGTCCTGACTTTC. The chain is built from TRBV27 and TRBJ2-6, with D possibly TRBD1 on 5 matching bases. CDR1 is MNHEY, CDR2 SMNVEV, per germline (reference sequence). V was cut by 5 bases and J by 0 bases, with 17 bases left in between. The CDR3 runs to 18 residues.

The J gene is TRBJ2-7, the V gene TRBV11-1; 8 bases are a match to TRBD1. This CDR3 spans 14 amino acids. Looked up from germline, CDR1 is SGHAT and CDR2 is FQDESV (reference sequence). Trimming at V came to 3 bases and at J to 2 bases, leaving 3 bases not matched to a gene. CDR3: CASSFGTGPYEQYF. The CDR3 DNA is TGTGCCAGCAGCTTCGGGACAGGTCCCTACGAGCAGTACTTC.

This chain joins TRBV5-8 and TRBJ1-2; D remains ambiguous. Between the trimmed V and J ends, which lost 0 bases and 4 bases, there was a span of 13 bases. The CDR3 covers 15 residues. Germline CDR1 and CDR2: SGHTS and YDEGEE. The CDR3 nucleotides read TGTGCCAGCAGCTTGGGGGCCTTAGTTGGCTATGGCTACACCTTC. This gives the protein CASSLGALVGYGYTF.

This clone was found a few times. This sequence joins TRBV2 and TRBJ1-2, with TRBD1 matching 10 bases. V gave up 5 bases and J gave up 4 bases; unmatched junction bases: 7. Germline V gives CDR1 SNHLY, CDR2 FYNNEI. This CDR3 has 15 amino acids. CDR3: CASSIRQGAFYGYTF. The DNA for the CDR3 is TGTGCCAGCAGTATAAGACAGGGGGCGTTCTATGGCTACACCTTC.

V usage is TRBV18 and J usage is TRBJ2-2, with 9 positions matching TRBD2. V trimming: 4 bases; J trimming: 3 bases; junction bases outside the gene matches: 6. The germline V gene has CDR1 KGHSH and CDR2 LQKENI. There are 16 residues in the CDR3. CDR3: CASSRGAGGDTGELFF. The CDR3 DNA follows: TGTGCCAGCTCACGAGGAGCGGGGGGAGACACCGGGGAGCTGTTTTTT.

In nucleotides, the CDR3 is TGTGCCAGCAGCGCAGACGGGGGAGGCTACACCTTC. As protein: CASSADGGGYTF. The chain uses TRBV7-9 and TRBJ1-2; D might be TRBD1 (5 bases). V was clipped by 5 bases and J by 8 bases, with 12 bases between them. The CDR3 consists of 12 residues. Germline CDR1 reads SEHNR; CDR2 reads FQNEAQ (reference sequence).

The V and J genes are TRBV2 and TRBJ1-4; no definite D call. The CDR3 runs to 13 residues. Trimming took 6 bases from V and 3 from J, leaving 8 bases between them. Germline V lookup: CDR1 SNHLY, CDR2 FYNNEI. This CDR3 reads CASRASPNEKLFF. The DNA of the CDR3 is TGTGCCAGCAGGGCGTCTCCTAATGAAAAACTGTTTTTT.

The genes are TRBV5-1 and TRBJ2-7, with 12 bases fitting TRBD2. The CDR3 consists of 19 residues. CDR1 SGHRS and CDR2 YFSETQ come from the germline V gene. V was clipped by 3 bases and J by 4 bases; unmatched bases: 17. The CDR3 spells CASSSPTFSGLAGMYEQYF. In nucleotides, the CDR3 is TGCGCCAGCAGCTCTCCGACATTCTCTGGACTAGCGGGAATGTACGAGCAGTACTTC.

The chain recombines TRBV4-2 with TRBJ2-3; possible D gene TRBD1, 6 bases. Germline values: CDR1 LGHNA, CDR2 YNFKEQ. V lost 3 bases and J 4 bases, leaving 8 bases between the germline ends. This CDR3 spans 13 amino acids. CDR3 region: CASSQWGPDTQYF. The DNA for the CDR3 is TGTGCCAGCAGCCAGTGGGGGCCAGATACGCAGTATTTT.

This chain uses TRBV4-3 with TRBJ2-2; 12 bases fit TRBD1. Trimming took 1 base from V and 4 from J; bases not matched to a gene: 1. CDR1 and CDR2 (germline): LGHNA, YSLEER. The CDR3 totals 16 residues. In nucleotides, the CDR3 is TGCGCCAGCAGCCAAGGGGGACAGGGGGCCACCGGGGAGCTGTTTTTT. This translates into CASSQGGQGATGELFF.

The chain links TRBV9 to TRBJ2-1, with D perhaps matching TRBD2 (5 bases). Trimming left V 0 bases short and J 9 bases short, with 13 bases between. This CDR3 contains 14 residues. In germline, CDR1 is SGDLS, CDR2 YYNGEE. CDR3 sequence: CASSVESATSEQFF. CDR3 sequence (DNA): TGTGCCAGCAGCGTAGAATCCGCAACTAGTGAGCAGTTCTTC.

The chain recombines TRBV10-3 with TRBJ1-3, with 9 bases that match TRBD1. V lost 6 bases, J lost 7 bases, and 7 bases stayed unmatched. The length of the CDR3 is 14 residues. CDR1 is ENHRY and CDR2 is SYGVKD in the germline V gene. This CDR3 reads CAISDRQGENTIYF. For the CDR3, the DNA is TGTGCCATCAGCGACCGACAGGGGGAGAACACCATATATTTT.

The gene calls are TRBV5-1 and TRBJ2-3, with D perhaps matching TRBD1 or TRBD2 (5 bases each). V was cut by 2 bases and J by 3 bases, with 7 bases left in between. This CDR3 comprises 13 residues. Germline values: CDR1 SGHRS, CDR2 YFSETQ. CDR3 residues: CASSFEGTDTQYF. The CDR3 DNA reads as TGCGCCAGCAGCTTCGAGGGGACAGATACGCAGTATTTT.

In this sample, this clone turned up a few times. The chain carries TRBV4-1 and TRBJ1-2, with D possibly TRBD1 on 5 matching bases. CDR3 length equals 12 residues. V dropped 6 bases and J dropped 8 bases, with 13 bases sitting between them. The germline gives CDR1 MGHRA, CDR2 YSYEKL. The CDR3 coding sequence is TGCGCCAGCAGGGCAGGGTTGGGGGGCTACACCTTC. It encodes CASRAGLGGYTF.

This clone appeared a few times. The chain couples TRBV6-5 to TRBJ2-7; D unclear. CDR3 length: 12 residues. Germline V gene lookup returns CDR1 MNHEY and CDR2 SVGAGI. The ends were cut back, 6 bases at V and 7 bases at J, with 13 bases in the middle. Written as DNA, the CDR3 is TGTGCCAGCAGCCTCGGCCGTACGGAGCAGTACTTC. Translation: CASSLGRTEQYF.

The V gene is TRBV4-1, the J gene TRBJ2-1; no reliable D call. The CDR3 is 14 residues long. The V gene's germline CDR1 is MGHRA and CDR2 YSYEKL. Trimming pared 3 bases from V and 4 bases from J, leaving 10 bases between. The CDR3 reads CASSQVPSYNEQFF. The CDR3 DNA sequence: TGCGCCAGCAGCCAGGTCCCCTCATACAATGAGCAGTTCTTC.

This clone was seen just once. V gene TRBV7-2 combines with J gene TRBJ1-2; the D gene is possibly TRBD1 (5 bases). This CDR3 region has 14 residues. The V and J ends lost 2 bases and 7 bases respectively, with 14 bases between them. The germline CDR1 and CDR2 sequences are SGHTA and FQGNSA. Here the CDR3 reads CASSLIGEVRGYTF. DNA of the CDR3: TGTGCCAGCAGCTTAATAGGGGAAGTACGTGGCTACACCTTC.